This TCR beta chain stems from a study of early T cells in non-severe SARS-CoV-2 infection. The CDR3 covers 13 residues. Germline assignment: CDR1 ENHRY and CDR2 SYGVKD. Trimming left V 10 bases short and J 2 bases short, with 12 bases between. MiXCR, applied by TCRdb to the 5' RACE reads, yields one record per CDR3 protein. The repertoire has 98,000 or so distinct CDR3 sequences, over 9.5% of them found once; the top ten carry 4.4%. The receptor comes from an adult who was a healthcare worker with PCR-confirmed SARS-CoV-2 infection or an uninfected control (not recorded which). Specimen: whole blood, collected at baseline. The rearrangement links TRBV10-3 to TRBJ2-1, with D perhaps matching TRBD2 (5 bases). CDR3 amino acids: CATGLFTYNEQFF. The DNA for the CDR3 is TGTGCCACCGGACTCTTTACCTACAATGAGCAGTTCTTC.